The subject of this entry is one T cell receptor (beta chain). This entry comes from a study of blood T cell repertoires in COVID-19. Study-level background: Both acute and convalescent COVID-19 samples were obtained from the United States, Italy and Spain. In each case, the material was cDNA or gDNA derived from T cells, B-cell-depleted T cells, or PBMCs.

Data came from immunoSEQ multiplex PCR; TCRdb stores just in-frame clones and leaves some out. The table lists about 140,000 clones, 75% to 85% of them singletons. This CDR3 has 12 amino acids. Per the germline V gene, CDR1 is MNHEY and CDR2 is SMNVEV (reference sequence). Trimming shortened V by 5 bases and J by 4 bases, and 6 bases separated the two germline ends. The sequenced sample was peripheral blood. The chain combines TRBV27 with TRBJ2-1; D is undetermined. The clonotype was recovered from a man aged 50-59 years with acute or convalescent COVID-19. This CDR3 is CASSTRYNEQFF. In nucleotides, the CDR3 is TGTGCCAGCAGTACCCGGTACAATGAGCAGTTCTTC.